This entry concerns a single T cell receptor beta chain. The sample belongs to a study of T cell repertoires in cytomegalovirus infection. The overall study: Public TCR beta signatures were indicative of both CMV infection and a matching HLA type.

CDR1 is SGHDT and CDR2 is YYEEEE in the germline V gene. The CDR3 runs to 15 residues. With V trimmed by 2 bases and J by 1 base, 5 bases remained unmatched. Using its own MiXCR run on the reads, TCRdb lists one record per CDR3 protein. The table lists more than 500,000 distinct CDR3 sequences, approximately 15% of them singletons, with roughly a quarter in the top ten. V gene TRBV5-6 combines with J gene TRBJ2-5, with 7 positions matching TRBD2. The sequence derives from a human donor in good health (CMV status not recorded). Some clones in this sample may be carry-over from other donors' samples. The specimen was CD8+ T cells from PBMCs. The CDR3: CASSFLAAVQETQYF. DNA of the CDR3: TGTGCCAGCAGCTTTCTAGCGGCGGTCCAAGAGACCCAGTACTTC.